Below, 4 T cell receptor beta chains from the same sample are listed, as sequenced in a study of shared T cell receptors in the human thymus (dated by TCRdb to about 2021). Library preparation was by the immunoSEQ multiplex PCR assay. This immuneACCESS table, as held by TCRdb, lists in-frame sequences with V and J called but not all clones. Of the missing ones, under half trace to an unresolved V gene in checked studies; the others have no known cause. This sample comprises just under 550,000 clones, roughly 74% of them detected only once. More than 0.01% of the sample goes to the ten largest clones. This same sample was also taken into another study, of human thymus T cells.

Sequencing was carried out using thymocytes. These receptor sequences come from a boy under three years old with a congenital heart defect. Donor details come from another sample of the same person, matched by shared clones.

This chain joins TRBV19 and TRBJ2-1; D is possibly TRBD1 (6 bases). The CDR3 has 18 amino acids. V was shortened by 5 bases and J by 0 bases, with 20 bases between the two germline ends. Germline V gene sequence: CDR1 LNHDA, CDR2 SQIVND (reference sequence). The CDR3 sequence: CASSSYRDRNSSYNEQFF. The CDR3 nucleotides are TGTGCCAGTAGTTCTTACAGGGACCGCAATAGCTCCTACAATGAGCAGTTCTTC.

This chain connects TRBV4-3 to TRBJ1-5; TRBD1 aligns across 8 bases. This CDR3 is 14 amino acids long. V shed 0 bases and J 5 bases; nucleotides not matched to a gene: 0. The V gene's germline CDR1 is LGHNA and CDR2 YSLEER. CDR3 DNA sequence: TGCGCCAGCAGCCAAGAACAGGGGGATCAGCCCCAGCATTTT. Protein sequence: CASSQEQGDQPQHF.

The rearrangement uses TRBV19 and TRBJ2-1, with 13 bases fitting TRBD2. The trim removed 4 bases at V and 4 bases at J, leaving 7 bases unmatched. Germline values: CDR1 LNHDA, CDR2 SQIVND (reference sequence). CDR3 length: 17 amino acids. The CDR3 coding sequence is TGTGCCAGTAGTAGACCGGGACTAGCGGGAAGTTACAATGAGCAGTTCTTC. The encoded protein is CASSRPGLAGSYNEQFF.

The V and J genes are TRBV10-3 and TRBJ2-7; TRBD1 agrees at 8 bases. The trim removed 2 bases at V and 0 bases at J, leaving 6 bases unmatched. This CDR3 contains 16 residues. Germline values: CDR1 ENHRY, CDR2 SYGVKD. CDR3 sequence reads: CAISETTGGGSYEQYF. The CDR3 region has the DNA TGTGCCATCAGTGAGACCACAGGGGGTGGCTCCTACGAGCAGTACTTC.